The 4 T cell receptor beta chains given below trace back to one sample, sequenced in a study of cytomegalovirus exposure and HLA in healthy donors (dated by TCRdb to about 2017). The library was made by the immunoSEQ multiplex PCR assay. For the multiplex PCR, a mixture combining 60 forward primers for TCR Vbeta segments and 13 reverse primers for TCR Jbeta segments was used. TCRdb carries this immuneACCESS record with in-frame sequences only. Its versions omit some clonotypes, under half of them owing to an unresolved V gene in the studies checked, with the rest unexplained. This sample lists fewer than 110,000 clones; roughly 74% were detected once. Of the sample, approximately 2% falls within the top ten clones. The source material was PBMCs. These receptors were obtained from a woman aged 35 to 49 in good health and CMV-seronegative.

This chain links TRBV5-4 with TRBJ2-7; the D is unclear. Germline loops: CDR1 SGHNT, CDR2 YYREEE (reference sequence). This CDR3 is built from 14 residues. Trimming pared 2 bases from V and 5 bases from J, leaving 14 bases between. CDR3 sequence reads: CASSFSPLRDEQYF. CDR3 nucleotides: TGTGCCAGCAGCTTTTCACCACTCCGGGACGAGCAGTACTTC.

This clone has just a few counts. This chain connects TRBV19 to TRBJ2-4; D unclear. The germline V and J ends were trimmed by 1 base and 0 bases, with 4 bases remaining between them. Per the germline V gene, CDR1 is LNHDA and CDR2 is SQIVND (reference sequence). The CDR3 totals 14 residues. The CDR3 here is CASSIAGAKNIQYF. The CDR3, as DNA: TGTGCCAGTAGTATAGCGGGAGCCAAAAACATTCAGTACTTC.

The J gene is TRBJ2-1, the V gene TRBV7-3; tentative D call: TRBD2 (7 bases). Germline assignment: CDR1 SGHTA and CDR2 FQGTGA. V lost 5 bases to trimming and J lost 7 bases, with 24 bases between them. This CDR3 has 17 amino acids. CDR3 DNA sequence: TGTGCCAGCAGCCCCCAGGGAGGGGGGAAGGGGGGGAATGAGCAGTTCTTC. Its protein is CASSPQGGGKGGNEQFF.

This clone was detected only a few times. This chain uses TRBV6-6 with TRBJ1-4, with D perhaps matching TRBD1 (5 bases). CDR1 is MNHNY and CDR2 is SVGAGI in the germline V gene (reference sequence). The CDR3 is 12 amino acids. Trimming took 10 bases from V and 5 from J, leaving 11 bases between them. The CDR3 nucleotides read TGTGCCACCGTCGGGGGAAATGAAAAACTGTTTTTT. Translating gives CATVGGNEKLFF.